The sequence of this TCR beta chain was determined in a study of T cells after yellow fever vaccination. A universal primer site and UMIs were added as TCR cDNA was made by 5'RACE template switching. Each CDR3 protein is one row after TCRdb ran MiXCR on the 5' RACE reads. The profile shows some 290,000 distinct CDR3 sequences, around 10% of them singletons. Germline values: CDR1 SGDLS, CDR2 YYNGEE. V dropped 0 bases and J dropped 2 bases, with 10 bases sitting between them. The CDR3 length is 15 residues. The clonotype comes from a man younger than 30 who received the YFV17D yellow fever vaccine. This rearrangement joins TRBV9 to TRBJ2-3; weak D call: TRBD2 (5 bases). The sequences come from CD4+ T cells sorted from PBMCs, collected 45 days after the yellow fever booster vaccination. CDR3 coding DNA: TGTGCCAGCAGCGTAGGGTCGGGGTACACAGATACGCAGTATTTT. It translates to CASSVGSGYTDTQYF.